The 20 T cell receptor beta chains below come from one sample, sequenced in a study of blood T cell repertoires in COVID-19. Sequencing was performed with immunoSEQ multiplex PCR; in TCRdb, only in-frame clones are kept and a portion is missing. The repertoire holds 120,000 to 150,000 clones, with approximately 80% as singletons. The sample consisted of peripheral blood. Every receptor here comes from a human donor in a cohort sampled during active COVID-19.

This clone occurred a few times. The V gene is TRBV19, the J gene TRBJ2-2; 7 bases map to TRBD2. Unmatched junction bases numbered 1, after V lost 4 bases and J lost 5 bases. CDR1 and CDR2 (germline): LNHDA, SQIVND (reference sequence). This CDR3 is 13 amino acids long. The CDR3 nucleotides read TGTGCCAGTAGTAATAGCGGGACCGGGGAGCTGTTTTTT. It yields the protein CASSNSGTGELFF.

This sequence joins TRBV18 and TRBJ2-7; 7 nucleotides align to TRBD1. Germline V CDR1 and CDR2: KGHSH, LQKENI. The J segment lost 1 base and the V segment lost 2 bases, leaving 5 bases of the junction unmatched. This CDR3 comprises 15 residues. The CDR3 DNA sequence: TGTGCCAGCTCACCAATGGACAGGCCTTCCTACGAGCAGTACTTC. Translation: CASSPMDRPSYEQYF.

This clone was counted only a few times. The DNA of the CDR3 is TGCAGTGCTTCGGGACTTCAAGAGCAGTTCTTC. Amino acids: CSASGLQEQFF. This chain connects TRBV20-1 to TRBJ2-1; TRBD2 is a possible D gene (6 bases). Trimming shortened V by 5 bases and J by 10 bases, and 12 bases separated the two germline ends. Germline loops: CDR1 DFQATT, CDR2 SNEGSKA (reference sequence). This CDR3 has 11 amino acids.

Only one count was recorded for this clone. This chain links TRBV6-5 with TRBJ1-3, with 8 bases fitting TRBD1. V lost 2 bases, J lost 7 bases, and 4 bases stayed unmatched. CDR1 is MNHEY and CDR2 is SVGAGI in the germline V gene. The CDR3 sequence is 14 residues long. CDR3 sequence (DNA): TGTGCCAGCAGTTACAGGCAGGGGGCGAACACCATATATTTT. It encodes CASSYRQGANTIYF.

The chain couples TRBV24-1 to TRBJ1-5; 7 positions match TRBD1. CDR3 size: 16 residues. V was pared by 3 bases and J by 0 bases, with 4 bases of the junction left unmatched. Germline values: CDR1 KGHDR, CDR2 SFDVKD. In DNA form, the CDR3 reads TGTGCCACCAGTGATCCCGGGACAGCTAGCAATCAGCCCCAGCATTTT. Translating gives CATSDPGTASNQPQHF.

The CDR3 DNA reads as TGTGCCAGCAGCCAAGGTCCGGTGGTCGGGGAGCTGTTTTTT. It encodes CASSQGPVVGELFF. The chain joins TRBV14 to TRBJ2-2; no firm D call. This CDR3 is 14 amino acids long. The germline V gene has CDR1 SGHDN and CDR2 FVKESK. V lost 1 base and J lost 7, with 10 bases in between.

This clone was seen a single time. The chain joins TRBV11-2 to TRBJ2-7, with D perhaps matching TRBD2 (5 bases). The CDR3 loop spans 13 amino acids. V was pared by 3 bases and J by 3 bases, with 9 bases between. The germline CDR1 and CDR2 sequences are SGHAT and FQNNGV. CDR3: CASSLGEHYEQYF. Here the CDR3 DNA reads TGTGCCAGCAGCTTGGGAGAGCACTACGAGCAGTACTTC.

The chain uses TRBV5-4 and TRBJ1-2; 7 bases match TRBD1. With V trimmed by 5 bases and J by 5 bases, 9 bases remained unmatched. Germline assignment: CDR1 SGHNT and CDR2 YYREEE (reference sequence). CDR3 length: 14 residues. CDR3 residues: CASRVLGQNYGYTF. For the CDR3, the DNA is TGTGCCAGCAGGGTCTTGGGACAGAATTATGGCTACACCTTC.

The chain has TRBV12-5 and TRBJ2-1; 9 nucleotides line up with TRBD2. With 3 bases clipped from V and 8 bases from J, the junction kept 5 bases outside the gene matches. Germline V gene data show CDR1 as LGHNT and CDR2 as FRNRAP. The CDR3 has 14 residues. CDR3 in amino acids: CASGFAGGHDEQFF. CDR3 nucleotide sequence: TGTGCTAGTGGTTTTGCGGGGGGGCACGATGAGCAGTTCTTC.

This clone showed up many times. The chain links TRBV7-8 to TRBJ1-4; D not certain. The CDR3 is 14 amino acids. Germline lookup yields CDR1 SGHVS and CDR2 FQNEAQ. Trimming took off 5 bases at V and 2 bases at J, with 9 bases between the two ends. The CDR3 protein is CASSPARTNEKLFF. DNA for the CDR3: TGTGCCAGCAGCCCCGCGCGGACTAATGAAAAACTGTTTTTT. Using reference TRBV7-8 and TRBJ1-4 for the parts outside the CDR3, the full variable domain is GAGVSQSPRYKVAKRGQDVALRCDPISGHVSLFWYQQALGQGPEFLTYFQNEAQLDKSGLPSDRFFAERPEGSVSTLKIQRTQQEDSAVYLCASSPARTNEKLFFGSGTQLSVL.

The chain is built from TRBV6-4 and TRBJ2-2, with D possibly TRBD1 on 8 matching bases. CDR1 and CDR2 from the germline V gene are MRHNA and SNTAGT. CDR3 length: 15 residues. V lost 6 bases and J lost 3, with 14 bases in between. DNA for the CDR3: TGTGCCAGCAGCTACAGGGGGGGCCACACCGGGGAGCTGTTTTTT. Residues: CASSYRGGHTGELFF.

The V gene is TRBV6-2 or TRBV6-3, the J gene TRBJ2-6; a weak D match, TRBD1 (5 bases). The CDR3 sequence is 18 residues long. Looked up from germline, CDR1 is MNHEY and CDR2 is SVGEGT. Between the trimmed V and J ends, which lost 2 bases and 0 bases, there was a span of 14 bases. The DNA for the CDR3 is TGTGCCAGCAGTTACGAAGGGGAACCGATCTCTGGGGCCAACGTCCTGACTTTC. Translating gives CASSYEGEPISGANVLTF.

The chain has TRBV5-1 and TRBJ2-3; TRBD2 matches at 9 bases. Trimming cost V 5 bases and J 2 bases; bases outside gene matches: 6. Germline V gives CDR1 SGHRS, CDR2 YFSETQ. The CDR3 consists of 15 residues. CDR3 protein: CASSKVAGDTDTQYF. The CDR3 nucleotides read TGCGCCAGCAGTAAGGTAGCGGGGGACACAGATACGCAGTATTTT.

V and J are TRBV5-1 and TRBJ1-6; possibly TRBD1 for D (5 bases). The CDR3 loop spans 15 amino acids. CDR1 is SGHRS and CDR2 is YFSETQ in the germline V gene. V dropped 4 bases and J dropped 9 bases, with 17 bases sitting between them. CDR3 nucleotides: TGCGCCAGCAGCAAAGAGACCGGCGGGGCTTCACCCCTCCACTTT. Protein sequence: CASSKETGGASPLHF.

The chain has TRBV5-5 and TRBJ2-5, with a weak D call TRBD2 (7 bases). Per germline, CDR1 SGHKS and CDR2 YYEKEE (reference sequence). Trimming took 4 bases from V and 4 from J, leaving 14 bases between them. The CDR3 is 14 residues long. The CDR3 is CASSQGRVLETQYF. CDR3 nucleotides: TGTGCCAGCAGCCAGGGGAGGGTTTTAGAGACCCAGTACTTC. Full variable domain (rest looked up from reference TRBV5-5 and TRBJ2-5): DAGVTQSPTHLIKTRGQQVTLRCSPISGHKSVSWYQQVLGQGPQFIFQYYEKEERGRGNFPDRFSARQFPNYSSELNVNALLLGDSALYLCASSQGRVLETQYFGPGTRLLVL.

The chain is built from TRBV23-1 and TRBJ1-2, with D possibly being TRBD1 (5 bases). TRBV23-1 is an open reading frame, and its role is uncertain. The CDR3 consists of 16 residues. The germline V and J ends were trimmed by 5 bases and 6 bases, with 22 bases remaining between them. The CDR3 DNA reads TGCGCCAGCAGTAATCAGGTTGGAGACAGCGACGATGGCTACACCTTC. Amino acids: CASSNQVGDSDDGYTF.

The rearrangement uses TRBV5-1 and TRBJ1-1, with D hard to call. Trimming pared 3 bases from V and 1 base from J, leaving 10 bases between. CDR3 length equals 14 residues. Germline V CDR1 and CDR2: SGHRS, YFSETQ. CDR3 amino acids: CASSYGSGNTEAFF. CDR3 bases: TGCGCCAGCAGCTATGGGTCGGGGAACACTGAAGCTTTCTTT.

The rearrangement uses TRBV2 and TRBJ2-7; maybe TRBD1 (5 bases). There are 14 residues in the CDR3. V lost 3 bases and J 3 bases, leaving 12 bases between the germline ends. CDR1 and CDR2 from the germline V gene are SNHLY and FYNNEI. CDR3 nucleotides: TGTGCCAGCAGTGACCCCACAGGATACTACGAGCAGTACTTC. Protein: CASSDPTGYYEQYF.

The chain couples TRBV5-6 to TRBJ2-7; TRBD1 is a possible D gene (6 bases). V lost 2 bases and J 0 bases, leaving 12 bases between the germline ends. CDR1 is SGHDT, CDR2 YYEEEE, per germline. This CDR3 has 15 residues. The CDR3: CASSFAGTRSYEQYF. DNA of the CDR3: TGTGCCAGCAGCTTCGCCGGGACACGCTCCTACGAGCAGTACTTC.

This clone was detected only once. V is TRBV6-5 and J is TRBJ2-3; 9 bases match TRBD1. V trimming: 7 bases; J trimming: 4 bases; junction bases outside the gene matches: 6. This CDR3 region has 14 residues. Germline-derived CDR1 and CDR2 are MNHEY and SVGAGI. CDR3 sequence reads: CASTGTGYSDTQYF. In nucleotides, the CDR3 is TGTGCCAGCACCGGGACAGGGTATTCAGATACGCAGTATTTT.